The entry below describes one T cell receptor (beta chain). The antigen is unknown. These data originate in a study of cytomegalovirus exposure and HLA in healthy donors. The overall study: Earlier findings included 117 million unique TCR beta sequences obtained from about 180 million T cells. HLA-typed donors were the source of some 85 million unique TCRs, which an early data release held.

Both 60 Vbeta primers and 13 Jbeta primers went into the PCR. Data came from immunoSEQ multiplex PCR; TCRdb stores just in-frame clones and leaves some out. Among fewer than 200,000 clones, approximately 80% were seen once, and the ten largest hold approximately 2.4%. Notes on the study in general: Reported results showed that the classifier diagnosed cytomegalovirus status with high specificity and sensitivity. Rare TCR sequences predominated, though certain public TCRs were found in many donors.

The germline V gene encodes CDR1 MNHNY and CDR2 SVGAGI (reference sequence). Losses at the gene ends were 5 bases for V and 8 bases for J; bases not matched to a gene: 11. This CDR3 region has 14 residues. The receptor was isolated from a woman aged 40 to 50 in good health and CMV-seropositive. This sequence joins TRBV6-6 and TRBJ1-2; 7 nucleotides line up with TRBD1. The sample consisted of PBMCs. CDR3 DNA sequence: TGTGCCAGCAGTGGGGACCGGACAGGACAGGGCTACACCTTC. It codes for CASSGDRTGQGYTF.